One sample yielded the 2 T cell receptor beta chains listed below, sequenced in a study of control samples from healthy donors and cancer patients. Sequenced by immunoSEQ multiplex PCR; TCRdb stores in-frame clones only, minus some. The sample shows 120,000 or so clones, about 90% of them seen only once. The sequenced sample was blood. The receptors stem from a man younger than 35 in good health.

V is TRBV24-1 and J is TRBJ1-4; no reliable D call. The germline V and J ends were trimmed by 3 bases and 6 bases, with 10 bases remaining between them. In germline, CDR1 is KGHDR, CDR2 SFDVKD. There are 14 residues in the CDR3. The CDR3 reads CATSDGQEDEKLFF. The CDR3 DNA reads TGTGCCACCAGTGATGGGCAGGAAGATGAAAAACTGTTTTTT.

The V gene is TRBV6-2 or TRBV6-3, the J gene TRBJ2-1; no definite D call. The CDR3 contains 13 residues. Germline V gene lookup returns CDR1 MNHEY and CDR2 SVGEGT. The V and J ends lost 4 bases and 5 bases respectively, with 9 bases between them. The CDR3 DNA sequence: TGTGCCAGCAGTTTCTTGATCAACAATGAGCAGTTCTTC. Encoded protein: CASSFLINNEQFF.